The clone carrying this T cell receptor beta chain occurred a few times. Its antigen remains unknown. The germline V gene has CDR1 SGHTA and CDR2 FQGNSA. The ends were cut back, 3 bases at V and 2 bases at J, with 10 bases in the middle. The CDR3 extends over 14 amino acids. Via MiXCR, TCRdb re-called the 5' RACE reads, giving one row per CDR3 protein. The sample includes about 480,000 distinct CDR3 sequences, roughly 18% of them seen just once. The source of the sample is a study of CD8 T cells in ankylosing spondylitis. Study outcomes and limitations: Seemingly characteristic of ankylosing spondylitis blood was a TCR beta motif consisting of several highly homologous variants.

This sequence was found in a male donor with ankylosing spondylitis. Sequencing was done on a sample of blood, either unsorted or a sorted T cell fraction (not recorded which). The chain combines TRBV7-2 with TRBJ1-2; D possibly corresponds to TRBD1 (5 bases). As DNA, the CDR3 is TGTGCCAGCAGCTTGGGACGGGAGAACTATGGCTACACCTTC. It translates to CASSLGRENYGYTF.